This is a list of T cell receptor beta chains from one sample in a study of cytomegalovirus exposure and HLA in healthy donors. Assay used: immunoSEQ multiplex PCR; TCRdb lists only in-frame clones, some missing. The table has 85,000 to 120,000 clones, approximately 80% seen once. Source material: PBMCs. The receptors derive from a man aged 55 to 70 in good health and CMV-seronegative. Both conserved end residues are part of each CDR3. D genes are given only for firm matches. Size is stated for part of the rows, as once, few or many counts, or as a class when the clone is expanded.

J,D,V,size,CDR3,DNA
TRBJ1-2,.,TRBV6-5,.,CASSYSGRRGKGYTF,TGTGCCAGCAGTTACTCCGGCCGTAGGGGGAAGGGCTACACCTTC
TRBJ1-1,.,TRBV6-5,.,CASSYGVGEAFF,TGTGCCAGCAGTTACGGAGTGGGTGAAGCTTTCTTT
TRBJ2-1,TRBD1,TRBV28,.,CASSFSGDSSYNEQFF,TGTGCCAGCAGTTTTTCAGGGGACAGCTCCTACAATGAGCAGTTCTTC
TRBJ1-1,.,TRBV4-3,.,CASSQDGRIERDTEAFF,TGCGCCAGCAGCCAAGATGGCAGGATCGAACGAGACACTGAAGCTTTCTTT
TRBJ1-1,.,TRBV11-2,few,CASSLVQVLSTEAFF,TGTGCCAGCAGCTTAGTACAGGTGCTTTCCACTGAAGCTTTCTTT
TRBJ1-4,.,TRBV4-3,.,CASSQEPLITTNEKLFF,TGCGCCAGCAGCCAAGAACCTCTAATCACAACTAATGAAAAACTGTTTTTT
TRBJ2-2,TRBD1,TRBV7-3,.,CASSSTGTANTGELFF,TGTGCCAGCAGCTCTACCGGGACAGCGAACACCGGGGAGCTGTTTTTT
TRBJ1-6,TRBD1,TRBV19,.,CASSIVRVVEGAYELSSYNSPLHF,TGTGCCAGTAGTATCGTCCGTGTTGTGGAGGGGGCTTACGAATTGAGCTCCTATAATTCACCCCTCCACTTT
TRBJ2-7,.,TRBV2,.,CASSRQVSYEQYF,TGTGCCAGCAGCCGACAGGTTTCCTACGAGCAGTACTTC
TRBJ2-7,.,TRBV6-1,.,CASSGGGGQAPYEQYF,TGTGCCAGCAGTGGCGGGGGGGGACAGGCCCCCTACGAGCAGTACTTC
TRBJ2-7,TRBD1,TRBV9,.,CASSVRQGWDEQYF,TGTGCCAGCAGCGTACGACAGGGGTGGGACGAGCAGTACTTC
TRBJ1-1,.,TRBV7-9,.,CASSLARQAEAFF,TGTGCCAGCAGCTTAGCCCGACAGGCTGAAGCTTTCTTT
TRBJ1-4,.,TRBV19,.,CASKGRATNEKLFF,TGTGCCAGTAAAGGGAGAGCAACTAATGAAAAACTGTTTTTT
TRBJ2-2,TRBD2,TRBV4-1,.,CASSQGGLAGNTGELFF,TGCGCCAGCAGCCAAGGGGGACTAGCGGGGAACACCGGGGAGCTGTTTTTT
TRBJ1-5,.,TRBV5-6,few,CASSFSGQRHNQPQHF,TGTGCCAGCAGCTTCTCCGGACAGAGGCACAATCAGCCCCAGCATTTT
TRBJ2-1,TRBD2,TRBV6-4,few,CASSDSSGGGNEQFF,TGTGCCAGCAGTGACTCTAGCGGGGGGGGCAATGAGCAGTTCTTC
TRBJ1-4,.,TRBV6-5,few,CASSYEGGVNEKLFF,TGTGCCAGCAGTTACGAGGGCGGGGTTAATGAAAAACTGTTTTTT
TRBJ2-5,TRBD1,TRBV28,.,CASSLPGQPRPQYF,TGTGCCAGCAGTTTACCGGGACAGCCTCGGCCCCAGTACTTC
TRBJ1-1,.,TRBV6-5,.,CASTLDGVNTEAFF,TGTGCCAGCACCCTAGACGGCGTGAACACTGAAGCTTTCTTT
TRBJ1-1,.,TRBV5-4,once,CASSLDLGGTAFF,TGTGCCAGCAGCTTAGATTTGGGGGGTACAGCTTTCTTT
TRBJ2-1,TRBD1,TRBV7-2,.,CASKRDRYNEQFF,TGTGCCAGCAAAAGGGACAGATACAATGAGCAGTTCTTC
TRBJ2-3,TRBD2,TRBV4-1,.,CASSQPGLAGQVGTQYF,TGCGCCAGCAGCCAACCGGGACTAGCGGGGCAGGTTGGTACGCAGTATTTT
TRBJ1-2,.,TRBV7-9,.,CATPTEANYGYTF,TGTGCCACCCCGACAGAAGCTAACTATGGCTACACCTTC
TRBJ1-5,.,TRBV5-6,once,CASSLRPGQPQHF,TGTGCCAGCAGCTTGCGGCCCGGGCAGCCCCAGCATTTT
TRBJ1-1,TRBD1,TRBV5-6,few,CASSLARGQRVMNTEAFF,TGTGCCAGCAGCTTGGCTCGGGGACAGCGGGTCATGAACACTGAAGCTTTCTTT
TRBJ2-5,.,TRBV7-2,.,CASSLAGAVETQYF,TGTGCCAGCAGCTTAGCGGGGGCCGTGGAGACCCAGTACTTC
TRBJ2-5,TRBD2,TRBV10-3,.,CAIGGTSGGSGETQYF,TGTGCCATCGGCGGGACTAGCGGGGGGTCAGGGGAGACCCAGTACTTC
TRBJ1-6,.,TRBV19,.,CASTRRAANWDSPLHF,TGTGCCAGTACCCGGCGGGCTGCGAATTGGGATTCACCCCTCCACTTT
TRBJ2-5,.,TRBV6-6,.,CASSYAGKETQYF,TGTGCCAGCAGTTACGCGGGTAAAGAGACCCAGTACTTC
TRBJ1-6,.,TRBV27,.,CASSPRGNNSPLHF,TGTGCCAGCAGCCCCAGGGGAAATAATTCACCCCTCCACTTT
TRBJ1-2,TRBD1,TRBV15,.,CATSRDPGQTANYGYTF,TGTGCCACCAGCAGAGATCCGGGACAGACAGCTAACTATGGCTACACCTTC
TRBJ1-4,.,TRBV7-9,few,CASSPEVVNSNEKLFF,TGTGCCAGCAGCCCCGAAGTAGTCAATAGTAATGAAAAACTGTTTTTT
TRBJ1-1,.,TRBV5-5,.,CASSDGQMNTEAFF,TGTGCCAGCAGCGACGGACAGATGAACACTGAAGCTTTCTTT
TRBJ1-6,TRBD1,TRBV4-3,.,CASSQDRGKTGTGGINSPLHF,TGCGCCAGCAGCCAAGATCGGGGGAAAACCGGGACAGGGGGCATTAATTCACCCCTCCACTTT
TRBJ2-2,TRBD1,TRBV5-1,.,CASSYLGTGSGGELFF,TGCGCCAGCAGCTACCTCGGGACAGGGAGCGGCGGGGAGCTGTTTTTT
TRBJ2-2,.,TRBV9,.,CASSFKLVQNTGELFF,TGTGCCAGCAGCTTTAAACTAGTCCAGAACACCGGGGAGCTGTTTTTT
TRBJ2-7,TRBD2,TRBV30,few,CAWSVLGSGAYEQYF,TGTGCCTGGAGTGTACTTGGTAGCGGGGCCTACGAGCAGTACTTC
TRBJ2-3,.,TRBV19,few,CASSFLRETDTQYF,TGTGCCAGTAGCTTCCTCAGGGAAACAGATACGCAGTATTTT
TRBJ2-5,.,TRBV4-3,.,CASSQDLFETQYF,TGCGCCAGCAGCCAAGATCTTTTTGAGACCCAGTACTTC
TRBJ1-6,TRBD1,TRBV6-1,.,CASSDWRTGGFSNSPLHF,TGTGCCAGCAGTGATTGGAGGACAGGGGGCTTTTCTAATTCACCCCTCCACTTT
TRBJ2-1,TRBD2,TRBV4-3,.,CASSLTSGGADEQFF,TGCGCCAGCAGCTTGACTAGCGGGGGGGCGGATGAGCAGTTCTTC
TRBJ2-7,TRBD1,TRBV4-2,.,CASSQVGQSSSYEQYF,TGTGCCAGCAGCCAGGTGGGACAGTCTAGCTCCTACGAGCAGTACTTC
TRBJ2-1,.,TRBV21-1,.,CASSRLCSSYNEQFF,TGTGCCAGCAGCAGATTATGCAGCTCCTACAATGAGCAGTTCTTC
TRBJ1-1,.,TRBV4-1,few,CASSHNRVTEAFF,TGCGCCAGCAGCCATAACAGGGTAACTGAAGCTTTCTTT
TRBJ2-7,.,TRBV9,once,CASSVGGWGPSYEQYF,TGTGCCAGCAGCGTAGGCGGTTGGGGCCCTTCCTACGAGCAGTACTTC
TRBJ1-6,.,TRBV6-1,few,CASSPDRDYNSPLHF,TGTGCCAGCAGTCCCGACCGGGATTATAATTCACCCCTCCACTTT